In its sample, the clone carrying this T cell receptor (beta chain) was seen once. Its antigen is not known. One end of the junction is discordant with germline, which a read error may explain. The data were obtained in a study of T cell repertoires and leukemia-associated antigens. Overall study results and limits: Vbeta, Jbeta, VDJ rearrangement and unique CDR3 counts did not differ significantly across four groups.

Germline assignment: CDR1 MNHEY and CDR2 SMNVEV (reference sequence). The CDR3 length is 15 residues. TCRdb re-called the 5' RACE reads with MiXCR, one entry per CDR3 protein. This table has about 11,000 distinct CDR3 sequences, roughly two fifths appearing once. Sequencing was done on a sample of CD3+ T cells sorted from blood and cultured. This clonotype was sampled from a female donor in good health. V and J are TRBV27 and TRBJ1-5; no clear D. CDR3 in amino acids: CASSSSGERYQPPHF. The CDR3, as DNA: TGTGCCAGCAGCTCCTCTGGTGAGAGGTATCAGCCCCCGCATTTT.